The clone carrying this T cell receptor beta chain was found many times. The data were taken from a study of CD8 T cells in ankylosing spondylitis. TCRdb analysed the 5' RACE reads with MiXCR anew, one entry per CDR3 protein. The data contain 40,000 to 50,000 distinct CDR3 sequences, 2.7% of them singletons. Deletions cut 0 bases from V and 4 bases from J, with 13 bases between. CDR1 is SGDLS, CDR2 YYNGEE, per germline. The CDR3 length is 15 residues. This sequence was found in a male donor with ankylosing spondylitis or in good health (not recorded which). The sample comprised blood, either unsorted or a sorted T cell fraction (not recorded which). J is TRBJ2-5 and V is TRBV9, with D perhaps TRBD1 (5 bases). In nucleotides, the CDR3 is TGTGCCAGCAGCGTAGGAGCAGGGTCCCCAGAGACCCAGTACTTC. This gives the protein CASSVGAGSPETQYF.